This T cell receptor beta chain was recovered during a study of T-cell reconstitution after alpha-beta-depleted transplantation in children. Germline V CDR1 and CDR2: SGHTA, FQGNSA. V lost 5 bases and J lost 7; bases outside the gene matches: 11. This CDR3 is built from 16 residues. This clonotype was seen repeatedly, ten times or more. Unique molecular identifiers were incorporated into the prepared TCRbeta library. TCRdb ran MiXCR on the PCR reads and lists one entry per CDR3 protein. Found here are around 600,000 distinct CDR3 sequences, 10% to 13% of them singletons; the top ten hold 4% to 5%. The chain links TRBV7-2 to TRBJ2-3; TRBD2 matches at 11 bases. The sequence came from a human donor who donated a stem cell graft to a child with acute myeloid leukemia. Source: PBMCs from the stem cell graft donor, taken from the stem cell graft. This chain's CDR3 is CASSPLGLAGINTQYF. The CDR3 bases are TGTGCCAGCAGCCCCCTTGGACTAGCGGGTATTAATACGCAGTATTTT.